One sample yielded the 32 T cell receptor beta chains listed below, sequenced in a study of OX40 agonist ivuxolimab in advanced cancers. Clones were sequenced by immunoSEQ multiplex PCR, and TCRdb holds only the in-frame ones, with some missing. Among some 54,000 clones listed, about 80% were seen once. The sequencing used CD4+ or CD8+ T cells sorted from blood, collected in a trial of the OX40 agonist ivuxolimab. These receptors were taken from an adult with an advanced solid tumor such as melanoma, head and neck, liver or kidney cancer.

The V gene is TRBV5-1, the J gene TRBJ2-2; no clear D gene. CDR1 and CDR2 (germline): SGHRS, YFSETQ. V was trimmed by 4 bases and J by 2 bases, leaving 9 bases between them. This CDR3 has 14 residues. CDR3 residues: CASSVDGNTGELFF. CDR3 DNA: TGCGCCAGCAGCGTTGACGGAAACACCGGGGAGCTGTTTTTT. The variable domain in full, completed from reference TRBV5-1 and TRBJ2-2, reads KAGVTQTPRYLIKTRGQQVTLSCSPISGHRSVSWYQQTPGQGLQFLFEYFSETQRNKGNFPGRFSGRQFSNSRSEMNVSTLELGDSALYLCASSVDGNTGELFFGEGSRLTVL.

The chain joins TRBV18 to TRBJ2-5; 8 bases map to TRBD1. The DNA end is a closer match to TRBJ2-7, so the J assignment may be wrong. Germline CDR1 KGHSH, CDR2 LQKENI. The CDR3 runs 17 residues. The CDR3 protein is CASSRSGGAGKSYEQYF. The CDR3 nucleotides read TGTGCCAGCTCACGCTCAGGGGGCGCAGGCAAATCCTACGAGCAGTACTTC.

By frequency in the sample, this clone is medium-sized. V is TRBV19 and J is TRBJ1-2, with D possibly being TRBD1 (5 bases). CDR3 length: 14 residues. Trimming removed 3 bases from V and 8 bases from J, with 16 bases in between. CDR1 LNHDA and CDR2 SQIVND come from the germline V gene (reference sequence). The chain's CDR3 is CASSMGTRAWGYTF. The CDR3 bases are TGTGCCAGTAGTATGGGGACGAGGGCTTGGGGCTACACCTTC.

The chain combines TRBV7-2 with TRBJ2-7, with D possibly being TRBD1 (6 bases). The CDR3 contains 14 residues. Deletions cut 5 bases from V and 2 bases from J, with 13 bases between. Germline V lookup: CDR1 SGHTA, CDR2 FQGNSA. The CDR3: CASSVDRIAYEQYF. CDR3 nucleotides: TGTGCCAGCAGCGTCGACAGGATTGCCTACGAGCAGTACTTC.

This clone was seen a single time. As DNA, the CDR3 is TGTGCCAGCAGCTTAACCCCTACTAGCGGGACATACCAAGATACGCAGTATTTT. Its protein is CASSLTPTSGTYQDTQYF. The chain has TRBV7-2 and TRBJ2-3; 10 bases match TRBD2. CDR1 is SGHTA and CDR2 is FQGNSA in the germline V gene. There are 18 residues in the CDR3. V dropped 2 bases and J dropped 5; count of bases not matched to a gene: 13.

The chain joins TRBV6-6 to TRBJ1-2; 7 bases line up with TRBD1. With V trimmed by 0 bases and J by 6 bases, 4 bases remained unmatched. The CDR3 runs 14 residues. CDR1 is MNHNY, CDR2 SVGAGI, per germline (reference sequence). CDR3 nucleotides: TGTGCCAGCAGTTACTCAGGGGGCGCAGATGGCTACACCTTC. As protein: CASSYSGGADGYTF.

The chain uses TRBV7-9 and TRBJ2-2, with D uncertain. CDR1 is SEHNR, CDR2 FQNEAQ, per germline (reference sequence). Between the trimmed V and J ends, which lost 3 bases and 7 bases, there was a span of 6 bases. The CDR3 loop spans 12 amino acids. In DNA form, the CDR3 reads TGTGCCAGCAGCTTGGGGTACGGGGAGCTGTTTTTT. Its translation: CASSLGYGELFF.

In its sample, this clone was seen once. This chain uses TRBV11-2 with TRBJ2-1; 10 nucleotides align to TRBD2. Unmatched junction bases numbered 12, after V lost 7 bases and J lost 6 bases. The CDR3 spans 16 residues. In germline, CDR1 is SGHAT, CDR2 FQNNGV. The CDR3 coding sequence is TGTGCCAGCATCCCACGAACTAGCGGGGTGATCAATGAGCAGTTCTTC. Protein: CASIPRTSGVINEQFF.

This clone was detected only once. V usage is TRBV28 and J usage is TRBJ1-1; D uncertain. The germline gives CDR1 MDHEN, CDR2 SYDVKM. Trimming left V 6 bases short and J 5 bases short, with 16 bases between. The CDR3 is 14 residues long. The CDR3 is CASRPPFSLTEAFF. CDR3 DNA: TGTGCCAGCAGACCCCCATTCTCGTTGACTGAAGCTTTCTTT.

The chain recombines TRBV29-1 with TRBJ1-2; D is possibly TRBD1 (6 bases). CDR1 SQVTM and CDR2 ANQGSEA come from the germline V gene. Trimming pared 0 bases from V and 6 bases from J, leaving 11 bases between. CDR3 length: 13 amino acids. The CDR3 DNA sequence: TGCAGCGTTGAAGATCAGGGGTACGATGGCTACACCTTC. Translation: CSVEDQGYDGYTF.

The rearrangement joins TRBV5-6 to TRBJ2-7; 8 nucleotides match TRBD1. The V gene end was trimmed by 3 bases and the J gene end by 6 bases; junction bases not matched to a gene: 11. Per germline, CDR1 SGHDT and CDR2 YYEEEE. The CDR3 is made up of 15 amino acids. The CDR3 region is CASSWRTGWGSEQYF. CDR3 sequence (DNA): TGTGCCAGCAGCTGGCGGACAGGGTGGGGTTCCGAGCAGTACTTC. The full variable domain, in which reference TRBV5-6 and TRBJ2-7 provide the parts outside the CDR3, is DAGVTQSPTHLIKTRGQQVTLRCSPKSGHDTVSWYQQALGQGPQFIFQYYEEEERQRGNFPDRFSGHQFPNYSSELNVNALLLGDSALYLCASSWRTGWGSEQYFGPGTRLTVT.

The V and J genes are TRBV5-5 and TRBJ2-1; 7 bases fit TRBD1. This CDR3 spans 19 amino acids. The ends lost 0 bases at V and 5 bases at J; junction bases unmatched: 17. In germline, CDR1 is SGHKS, CDR2 YYEKEE (reference sequence). CDR3 nucleotide sequence: TGTGCCAGCAGCTTGGCCTTTACCGGGTTTGGGACAGCCAACAATGAGCAGTTCTTC. Translating gives CASSLAFTGFGTANNEQFF.

The gene calls are TRBV7-8 and TRBJ2-2; TRBD2 matches 14 bases. This CDR3 spans 16 amino acids. After removal of 1 base from V and 6 bases from J, the junction contained 1 base not matched to a gene. The V gene's germline CDR1 is SGHVS and CDR2 FQNEAQ. The CDR3 DNA reads as TGTGCCAGCAGCTTAGGACTAGCGGGGGGGCCCGGGGAGCTGTTTTTT. Its protein product is CASSLGLAGGPGELFF.

This chain links TRBV13 with TRBJ2-7; no firm D call. CDR1 PRHDT and CDR2 FYEKMQ come from the germline V gene (reference sequence). The length of the CDR3 is 16 residues. The ends were cut back, 1 base at V and 0 bases at J, with 13 bases in the middle. The CDR3 here is CASSLERPDNSYEQYF. The CDR3 DNA sequence: TGTGCCAGCAGCTTAGAAAGGCCAGACAACTCCTACGAGCAGTACTTC.

The genes are TRBV30 and TRBJ2-7; 7 positions agree with TRBD1. The junction had 4 bases not matched to a gene; V was cut back by 2 bases and J by 6 bases. This CDR3 has 12 amino acids. CDR1 and CDR2 (germline): GTSNPN, SVGIG (reference sequence). The CDR3, as DNA: TGTGCCTGGAGTCGGACAGGAAGCGAGCAGTACTTC. Protein sequence: CAWSRTGSEQYF.

J is TRBJ2-3 and V is TRBV7-2; 7 bases map to TRBD1. Trimming removed 3 bases from V and 2 bases from J; junction bases left unmatched: 8. The germline V gene encodes CDR1 SGHTA and CDR2 FQGNSA. The CDR3 extends over 16 amino acids. Here the CDR3 reads CASSFRSTGVTDTQYF. The CDR3 nucleotides are TGTGCCAGCAGCTTCAGAAGTACAGGGGTCACAGATACGCAGTATTTT.

This chain joins TRBV10-3 and TRBJ1-2; 10 positions agree with TRBD1. Germline values: CDR1 ENHRY, CDR2 SYGVKD. V lost 0 bases to trimming and J lost 13 bases; unmatched junction nucleotides: 8. The CDR3 loop spans 14 amino acids. This CDR3 is CAISESTGGQHRTF. The CDR3 coding sequence is TGTGCCATCAGTGAGTCGACAGGGGGCCAACATCGCACCTTC.

This clone has a handful of counts. The chain employs TRBV30 and TRBJ2-1; 9 bases align to TRBD1. Germline values: CDR1 GTSNPN, CDR2 SVGIG (reference sequence). The CDR3 has 15 residues. V lost 0 bases to trimming and J lost 5 bases; unmatched junction nucleotides: 5. The CDR3 region has the DNA TGTGCCTGGAGTGTATCGACAGGGGGGCACAATGAGCAGTTCTTC. Translation gives CAWSVSTGGHNEQFF.

The rearrangement uses TRBV19 and TRBJ2-1, with TRBD2 matching 7 bases. This CDR3 is 16 amino acids long. Trimming took 1 base from V and 1 from J; bases not matched to a gene: 4. Germline CDR1 is LNHDA and CDR2 is SQIVND (reference sequence). CDR3 protein: CASSIAGLVSYNEQFF. Written as DNA, the CDR3 is TGTGCCAGTAGTATAGCCGGACTAGTTTCCTACAATGAGCAGTTCTTC.

The CDR3 spells CASSRTGLSQGYTDTQYF. In DNA form, the CDR3 reads TGTGCCAGCTCCCGGACAGGGTTGTCTCAGGGCTACACAGATACGCAGTATTTT. This sequence joins TRBV18 and TRBJ2-3; 8 bases are a match to TRBD1. V lost 6 bases, J lost 2 bases, and 16 bases stayed unmatched. The CDR3 is 18 amino acids. Germline V lookup: CDR1 KGHSH, CDR2 LQKENI.

The gene calls are TRBV27 and TRBJ2-2; D remains ambiguous. CDR3 length equals 14 residues. From germline, CDR1 is MNHEY and CDR2 SMNVEV (reference sequence). Trimming shortened V by 2 bases and J by 5 bases, and 9 bases separated the two germline ends. The CDR3 bases are TGTGCCAGCAGTTTAAAGCAACTGACCGGGGAGCTGTTTTTT. It is translated as CASSLKQLTGELFF.

The chain joins TRBV7-2 to TRBJ2-1, with D perhaps matching TRBD2 (7 bases). Germline V lookup: CDR1 SGHTA, CDR2 FQGNSA. Trimming took 3 bases from V and 7 from J, leaving 10 bases between them. The CDR3 loop spans 13 amino acids. The CDR3 DNA sequence: TGTGCCAGCAGCTTCAAGGGGGGGAATGAGCAGTTCTTC. Encoded protein: CASSFKGGNEQFF.

The CDR3 DNA reads as TGTGCCAGTAGTCTAGCGGAAGAGACCCAGTACTTC. Protein product: CASSLAEETQYF. The genes are TRBV2 and TRBJ2-5; TRBD2 agrees at 7 bases. V gave up 9 bases and J gave up 3 bases; unmatched junction bases: 4. Germline CDR1 and CDR2: SNHLY and FYNNEI. The CDR3 runs to 12 residues.

V and J are TRBV7-2 and TRBJ2-5, with TRBD2 matching over 11 bases. The J call may be wrong; the DNA end is better matched by TRBJ2-7. Germline V CDR1 and CDR2: SGHTA, FQGNSA. The CDR3 consists of 15 residues. The CDR3, as DNA: TGTGCCAGCAGCGTACTAGCGGGAGAATTCTACGAGCAGTACTTC. As protein: CASSVLAGEFYEQYF.

The genes are TRBV7-2 and TRBJ2-7, with D uncertain. Per the germline V gene, CDR1 is SGHTA and CDR2 is FQGNSA. The CDR3 loop spans 16 amino acids. Trimming removed 5 bases at V and 4 bases at J, with 21 bases between. The CDR3 loop is CASSPLGTILLYEQYF. The CDR3 nucleotides are TGTGCCAGCAGCCCGCTCGGCACGATCTTGCTGTACGAGCAGTACTTC.

In its sample, this clone was seen once. V is TRBV6-1 and J is TRBJ2-1; 7 positions match TRBD2. This CDR3 spans 16 amino acids. The V segment lost 2 bases and the J segment 4 bases; nucleotides outside the gene matches: 8. Per the germline V gene, CDR1 is MNHNS and CDR2 is SASEGT. CDR3 in DNA: TGTGCCAGCAGTGAATCCCTGGCTAGCGGTTACAATGAGCAGTTCTTC. Amino acid sequence: CASSESLASGYNEQFF.

The V gene is TRBV5-5, the J gene TRBJ2-1, with a weak D call TRBD1 (6 bases). The CDR3 totals 15 residues. The germline V gene encodes CDR1 SGHKS and CDR2 YYEKEE (reference sequence). Trimming removed 2 bases at V and 0 bases at J, with 9 bases between. The chain's CDR3 is CASSFTGTSYNEQFF. CDR3 nucleotide sequence: TGTGCCAGCAGCTTTACAGGGACCTCCTACAATGAGCAGTTCTTC.

The rearrangement links TRBV11-3 to TRBJ2-3, with D possibly being TRBD1 (5 bases). Trimming cost V 5 bases and J 6 bases, with 15 bases left between them. The CDR3 runs 14 residues. CDR1 is SGHNT, CDR2 YENEEA, per germline. CDR3 coding DNA: TGTGCCAGCAGCGCCAGGGCAGGTGGCGATACGCAGTATTTT. Translating gives CASSARAGGDTQYF.

The chain joins TRBV7-2 to TRBJ1-2, with 7 positions matching TRBD1. V was pared by 5 bases and J by 4 bases, with 13 bases of the junction left unmatched. Germline V lookup: CDR1 SGHTA, CDR2 FQGNSA. This CDR3 has 16 residues. The CDR3 sequence: CASSPPRQGTTYGYTF. As DNA, the CDR3 is TGTGCCAGCAGCCCGCCCCGACAGGGAACGACCTATGGCTACACCTTC.

The V and J genes are TRBV19 and TRBJ1-2, with 8 positions matching TRBD1. The V and J ends lost 8 bases and 4 bases, in that order; junction bases with no gene match: 12. CDR1 and CDR2 from the germline V gene are LNHDA and SQIVND (reference sequence). This CDR3 region has 15 residues. The CDR3 loop is CASLPSRTGIYGYTF. CDR3 nucleotides: TGTGCCAGTCTACCCTCGAGGACAGGGATCTATGGCTACACCTTC.

V is TRBV27 and J is TRBJ2-6; D uncertain. This CDR3 spans 16 amino acids. The V gene lost 4 bases and the J gene lost 0 bases, with 10 bases spanning the gap. Germline CDR1 MNHEY, CDR2 SMNVEV (reference sequence). CDR3: CASSSVGPSGANVLTF. For the CDR3, the DNA is TGTGCCAGCAGTTCTGTTGGGCCCTCTGGGGCCAACGTCCTGACTTTC.

The chain carries TRBV14 and TRBJ1-2; D not resolved. CDR3 size: 13 residues. Germline lookup yields CDR1 SGHDN and CDR2 FVKESK. Trimming stripped 0 bases from V and 4 bases from J, with 6 bases between. The CDR3 loop is CASSQEAFYGYTF. The CDR3 bases are TGTGCCAGCAGCCAAGAGGCATTCTATGGCTACACCTTC.